A single sample is the source of the 25 T cell receptor beta chains below, sequenced in a study of blood T cell repertoires in COVID-19. Sequencing used immunoSEQ multiplex PCR; TCRdb keeps in-frame clones, though not all of them. The table has roughly 150,000 clones, roughly 80% seen once. The sequenced sample consisted of PBMCs or T cells enriched from blood (not recorded which). The receptors stem from a woman between 35 and 50 years old with acute COVID-19.

V gene TRBV5-1 combines with J gene TRBJ1-1, with unresolved D. V was pared by 4 bases and J by 1 base, with 11 bases between. The germline gives CDR1 SGHRS, CDR2 YFSETQ. The CDR3 loop spans 14 amino acids. The CDR3 nucleotides read TGCGCCAGCAGCCCCCGGAGGGAGAACACTGAAGCTTTCTTT. Its protein product is CASSPRRENTEAFF.

The genes are TRBV2 and TRBJ2-7; tentative D call: TRBD1 (5 bases). Germline CDR1 and CDR2: SNHLY and FYNNEI. The V and J ends lost 6 bases and 3 bases respectively, with 12 bases between them. This CDR3 region has 13 residues. The CDR3 DNA is TGTGCCAGCAGCTACGACAGACACTACGAGCAGTACTTC. Translated: CASSYDRHYEQYF.

V usage is TRBV6-1 and J usage is TRBJ1-2, with D perhaps matching TRBD1 (6 bases). The V and J ends lost 3 bases and 5 bases respectively, with 16 bases between them. Germline V gives CDR1 MNHNS, CDR2 SASEGT. The CDR3 has 15 residues. This chain's CDR3 is CASSEDSQGAYGYTF. Written as DNA, the CDR3 is TGTGCCAGCAGTGAGGACAGTCAGGGAGCTTATGGCTACACCTTC.

CDR3 sequence: CASSITASYGYTF. DNA of the CDR3: TGTGCCAGTAGTATTACTGCTTCCTATGGCTACACCTTC. The chain uses TRBV19 and TRBJ1-2; D ambiguous. The ends were cut back, 3 bases at V and 4 bases at J, with 9 bases in the middle. This CDR3 comprises 13 residues. Germline lookup yields CDR1 LNHDA and CDR2 SQIVND (reference sequence). Drawing the rest from reference TRBV19 and TRBJ1-2, the complete variable domain is DGGITQSPKYLFRKEGQNVTLSCEQNLNHDAMYWYRQDPGQGLRLIYYSQIVNDFQKGDIAEGYSVSREKKESFPLTVTSAQKNPTAFYLCASSITASYGYTFGSGTRLTVV.

This sequence joins TRBV6-5 and TRBJ2-3; 12 bases map to TRBD2. Unmatched junction bases numbered 9, after V lost 10 bases and J lost 4 bases. CDR3 length: 15 residues. CDR1 is MNHEY and CDR2 is SVGAGI in the germline V gene. Here the CDR3 DNA reads TGTGCCAACGAGACTAGCGGGAGCAGCCCAGATACGCAGTATTTT. Translating gives CANETSGSSPDTQYF.

The rearrangement uses TRBV3-1 (or the pseudogene TRBV3-2) and TRBJ2-1; D might be TRBD1 (6 bases). The CDR3 sequence is 17 residues long. V lost 2 bases and J lost 9, with 23 bases in between. CDR1 LGHDT and CDR2 YNNKEL come from the germline V gene (reference sequence). CDR3 sequence (DNA): TGTGCCAGCAGCCAAAGAGGGGGACCACAGACGCTGGGTGAGCAGTTCTTC. Protein sequence: CASSQRGGPQTLGEQFF.

This clone was observed a few times. This chain uses TRBV7-9 with TRBJ2-1; TRBD2 is a possible D gene (5 bases). Germline V gene sequence: CDR1 SEHNR, CDR2 FQNEAQ (reference sequence). The V end was cut by 5 bases, the J end by 9 bases, with 17 bases between. The CDR3 runs 14 residues. In DNA, the CDR3 is TGTGCCAGCAGCAAAGAATCGGGGAAGAGTGAGCAGTTCTTC. Translating it yields CASSKESGKSEQFF.

The chain couples TRBV30 to TRBJ1-1; D is possibly TRBD1 (6 bases). The V end was cut by 3 bases, the J end by 3 bases, with 17 bases between. The CDR3 spans 15 residues. The germline V gene has CDR1 GTSNPN and CDR2 SVGIG (reference sequence). CDR3 residues: CAWRIPGGMYTEAFF. The CDR3 region has the DNA TGTGCCTGGAGGATCCCGGGGGGCATGTACACTGAAGCTTTCTTT.

The chain recombines TRBV7-2 with TRBJ2-1, with TRBD2 identical over 11 bases. This CDR3 comprises 15 residues. J was trimmed by 2 bases and V by 7 bases; bases with no gene match: 4. The V gene's germline CDR1 is SGHTA and CDR2 FQGNSA. The CDR3 DNA is TGTGCCAGCATCCCGACTAGCGGGACCTACAATGAGCAGTTCTTC. It translates to CASIPTSGTYNEQFF.

The V call is TRBV5-6, the J call TRBJ2-7, with D perhaps matching TRBD2 (5 bases). CDR3 length: 15 amino acids. Germline V gene lookup returns CDR1 SGHDT and CDR2 YYEEEE. Trimming removed 2 bases from V and 1 base from J, with 13 bases in between. The CDR3 protein is CASSFSVDSSYEQYV. The CDR3 DNA sequence: TGTGCCAGCAGCTTTTCGGTGGACTCTTCCTACGAGCAGTACGTC.

Written as DNA, the CDR3 is TGTGCCAGCAGTTTTATACAGGGGGAGACCCAGTACTTC. Translated: CASSFIQGETQYF. The J gene is TRBJ2-5, the V gene TRBV12-3 or TRBV12-4; 7 bases are shared with TRBD1. This CDR3 spans 13 amino acids. J gave up 5 bases and V 3 bases, and 3 bases lay outside the gene matches.

The J gene is TRBJ2-2, the V gene TRBV3-1 (or the pseudogene TRBV3-2), with D possibly TRBD2 on 5 matching bases. V lost 1 base to trimming and J lost 7 bases, with 13 bases between them. The CDR3 loop spans 15 amino acids. Per germline, CDR1 LGHDT and CDR2 YNNKEL (reference sequence). The CDR3 DNA sequence: TGTGCCAGCAGCCAAGTTGAACTAGTCAGCGGGGAGCTGTTTTTT. It specifies CASSQVELVSGELFF.

The V call is TRBV5-1, the J call TRBJ1-3; TRBD1 agrees at 8 bases. Trimming at V came to 3 bases and at J to 3 bases, leaving 2 bases not matched to a gene. The CDR3 spans 14 residues. The germline V gene encodes CDR1 SGHRS and CDR2 YFSETQ. CDR3 sequence reads: CASSSGGRGNTIYF. In nucleotides, the CDR3 is TGCGCCAGCAGCTCAGGGGGCCGTGGAAACACCATATATTTT.

J is TRBJ1-2 and V is TRBV5-6; D is possibly TRBD1 (6 bases). The germline V gene encodes CDR1 SGHDT and CDR2 YYEEEE. V was shortened by 0 bases and J by 4 bases, with 19 bases between the two germline ends. The CDR3 runs to 17 residues. CDR3 DNA: TGTGCCAGCAGCTTGGTTGGACAGCTACCTCAGAGCTATGGCTACACCTTC. It translates to CASSLVGQLPQSYGYTF.

The chain couples TRBV18 to TRBJ1-1; TRBD1 aligns across 12 bases. This CDR3 region has 16 residues. CDR1 is KGHSH and CDR2 is LQKENI in the germline V gene. J was trimmed by 1 base and V by 0 bases; bases with no gene match: 0. In DNA, the CDR3 is TGTGCCAGCTCACCACCGGGACAGGGGGCGAACACTGAAGCTTTCTTT. Protein product: CASSPPGQGANTEAFF.

The chain couples TRBV16 to TRBJ1-1; TRBD1 matches at 8 bases. Germline CDR1 reads KGHSY; CDR2 reads FQNENV. V lost 0 bases, J lost 11 bases, and 8 bases stayed unmatched. This CDR3 is 14 amino acids long. The CDR3 sequence: CASSQSPGGGEAFF. The CDR3 DNA is TGTGCCAGCAGCCAATCGCCAGGGGGCGGGGAGGCTTTCTTT.

This chain joins TRBV11-2 and TRBJ2-5; 9 bases are shared with TRBD2. The ends lost 0 bases at V and 5 bases at J; junction bases unmatched: 7. Germline V gene data show CDR1 as SGHAT and CDR2 as FQNNGV. CDR3 size: 16 residues. The CDR3 is CASSLEIAGVGETQYF. The DNA for the CDR3 is TGTGCCAGCAGCTTAGAAATAGCGGGAGTGGGGGAGACCCAGTACTTC.

The CDR3 sequence: CASSLENRGYGYTF. The CDR3 DNA reads TGCGCCAGCAGCTTGGAGAACAGGGGATATGGCTACACCTTC. The chain recombines TRBV5-1 with TRBJ1-2; 7 bases match TRBD1. Trimming removed 0 bases from V and 5 bases from J; junction bases left unmatched: 4. CDR3 size: 14 residues. The germline CDR1 and CDR2 sequences are SGHRS and YFSETQ.

The gene calls are TRBV27 and TRBJ2-1; 10 nucleotides match TRBD2. The CDR3 covers 15 residues. The trim removed 5 bases at V and 0 bases at J, leaving 1 base unmatched. Germline V gene lookup returns CDR1 MNHEY and CDR2 SMNVEV (reference sequence). The DNA for the CDR3 is TGTGCCAGCAGTCGACTAGCGGGCTCCTACAATGAGCAGTTCTTC. Translating it yields CASSRLAGSYNEQFF.

This clone was seen once. The chain has TRBV20-1 and TRBJ1-4, with a weak D call TRBD1 (5 bases). Germline V gene lookup returns CDR1 DFQATT and CDR2 SNEGSKA (reference sequence). This CDR3 has 14 residues. The V end lost 3 bases, the J end lost 7 bases, and 15 bases lay between the germline ends. The CDR3 protein is CSASSAGLSEKLFF. In nucleotides, the CDR3 is TGCAGTGCTAGTTCCGCAGGGCTCTCTGAAAAACTGTTTTTT.

The rearrangement joins TRBV27 to TRBJ2-2, with a possible D match to TRBD2 (5 bases). The CDR3 totals 12 residues. Looked up from germline, CDR1 is MNHEY and CDR2 is SMNVEV (reference sequence). V lost 7 bases and J 5 bases, leaving 8 bases between the germline ends. CDR3 in amino acids: CASTGITGELFF. The CDR3 DNA sequence: TGTGCCAGCACGGGAATAACCGGGGAGCTGTTTTTT.

V usage is TRBV3-1 (or the pseudogene TRBV3-2) and J usage is TRBJ2-2, with D tentatively TRBD1 (6 bases). This CDR3 contains 16 residues. Looked up from germline, CDR1 is LGHDT and CDR2 is YNNKEL (reference sequence). The V end was cut by 5 bases, the J end by 3 bases, with 16 bases between. The CDR3 DNA sequence: TGTGCCAGCAGCTCCTCACCGGACAGCTACACCGGGGAGCTGTTTTTT. Translated: CASSSSPDSYTGELFF.

This clone showed up just a few times. V is TRBV14 and J is TRBJ2-7, with D unclear. Trimming removed 0 bases from V and 3 bases from J, with 24 bases in between. The CDR3 sequence is 19 residues long. CDR1 is SGHDN, CDR2 FVKESK, per germline. This CDR3 reads CASSQDDTLSGPECYEQYV. CDR3 sequence (DNA): TGTGCCAGCAGCCAAGACGATACTTTGTCAGGCCCCGAGTGCTACGAGCAGTACGTC.

V is TRBV4-1 and J is TRBJ2-1; 9 nucleotides line up with TRBD2. Trimming took 0 bases from V and 13 from J; bases not matched to a gene: 1. CDR1 is MGHRA and CDR2 is YSYEKL in the germline V gene. The CDR3 sequence is 12 residues long. This CDR3 reads CASSQEGTSQFF. DNA of the CDR3: TGCGCCAGCAGCCAAGAGGGGACTAGCCAGTTCTTC.

The chain joins TRBV7-9 to TRBJ1-2; D gene unclear. V shed 1 base and J shed 6 bases, with 9 bases lying between them. Germline V gene data show CDR1 as SEHNR and CDR2 as FQNEAQ (reference sequence). This CDR3 comprises 13 residues. CDR3 loop: CASSLVGEHGYTF. The CDR3 bases are TGTGCCAGCAGCTTAGTCGGGGAGCATGGCTACACCTTC. Looking up the rest from reference TRBV7-9 and TRBJ1-2 gives the full variable domain: DTGVSQNPRHKITKRGQNVTFRCDPISEHNRLYWYRQTLGQGPEFLTYFQNEAQLEKSRLLSDRFSAERPKGSFSTLEIQRTEQGDSAMYLCASSLVGEHGYTFGSGTRLTVV.